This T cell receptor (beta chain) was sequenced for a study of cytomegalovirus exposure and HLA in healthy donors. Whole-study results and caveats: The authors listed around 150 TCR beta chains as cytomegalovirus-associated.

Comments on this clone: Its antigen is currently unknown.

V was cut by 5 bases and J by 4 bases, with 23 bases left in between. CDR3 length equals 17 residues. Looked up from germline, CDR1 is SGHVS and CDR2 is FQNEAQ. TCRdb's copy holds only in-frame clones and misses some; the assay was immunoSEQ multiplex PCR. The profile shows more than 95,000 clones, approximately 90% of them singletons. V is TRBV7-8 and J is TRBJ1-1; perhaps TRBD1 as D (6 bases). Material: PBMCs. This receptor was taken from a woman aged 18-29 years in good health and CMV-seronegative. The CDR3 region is CASSPAARRGGGTEAFF. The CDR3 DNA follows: TGTGCCAGCAGCCCAGCGGCACGGAGGGGGGGAGGCACTGAAGCTTTCTTT.